This TCR beta chain was recorded in a study of human T cells and chemical hapten exposure. On the study more broadly: Per-sample TCR yield variation was attributed mainly to small pooled library volume differences.

Study-level results: Those TCRs sitting above 1 in 1000 frequency stayed the same with DPC sensitization.

TCRdb ran MiXCR on the RACE reads and lists one entry per CDR3 protein. Of tens of thousands of distinct CDR3 sequences listed, around 7% are singletons. Ten or more counts support this clonotype. What it binds is unknown. Germline V lookup: CDR1 SGHAT, CDR2 FQNNGV. The CDR3 totals 14 residues. Trimming shortened V by 2 bases and J by 9 bases, and 16 bases separated the two germline ends. Time point: pre-sensitization, week 0. The treatment was: therapeutic diphenylcyclopropenone sensitization with weekly scalp DPC. The drawing of blood occurred before each patch test was applied. The V gene is TRBV11-2, the J gene TRBJ1-1; perhaps TRBD1 as D (5 bases). The source is a woman between 25 and 40 years old with alopecia areata. Some clones in this sample may be carry-over from other donors' samples. Material: whole blood, obtained in connection with sensitization to the hapten diphenylcyclopropenone (DPC). The CDR3 here is CASSLPGKGVKAFF. As DNA, the CDR3 is TGTGCCAGCAGCTTACCAGGGAAAGGGGTAAAAGCTTTCTTT.